The 7 T cell receptor beta chains given below trace back to one sample, sequenced in a study of blood T cell repertoires in COVID-19 (dated by TCRdb to about 2020). Libraries came from the immunoSEQ multiplex PCR assay. TCRdb limited this immuneACCESS table to in-frame rearrangements with V and J called. A share of clones is missing; checked studies link under half to unresolved V genes, and the rest is unexplained. Here the sample has approximately 150,000 clones; 93% occur a single time. Roughly 1.9% of the sample comes from the top ten. The sequencing input was peripheral blood. The source of these receptors is a woman aged 55-75 years with COVID-19, enrolled during active disease.

This chain connects TRBV18 to TRBJ1-6, with TRBD1 matching 8 bases. The CDR3 runs 15 residues. CDR1 and CDR2 (germline): KGHSH, LQKENI. V lost 4 bases, J lost 13 bases, and 12 bases stayed unmatched. CDR3 nucleotide sequence: TGTGCCAGCTCACTACTGGACAGGGCACTAAGGCCCCTCCACTTT. This sequence encodes CASSLLDRALRPLHF.

This clone was recorded a few times. The chain is built from TRBV19 and TRBJ1-3; D may be TRBD1 (5 bases). V lost 3 bases to trimming and J lost 2 bases, with 17 bases between them. CDR3 length: 17 residues. Germline CDR1 LNHDA, CDR2 SQIVND (reference sequence). The CDR3 DNA reads as TGTGCCAGTAGTATGGACATCGGGAGATGGCCTGGAAACACCATATATTTT. Encoded protein: CASSMDIGRWPGNTIYF.

This rearrangement joins TRBV5-8 to TRBJ1-5, with TRBD1 matching over 9 bases. The CDR3 is 15 residues long. The ends lost 3 bases at V and 8 bases at J; junction bases unmatched: 9. The germline gives CDR1 SGHTS, CDR2 YDEGEE. CDR3 residues: CASSSGTGIFEPQHF. CDR3 in DNA: TGTGCCAGCAGCTCCGGGACAGGGATTTTTGAGCCCCAGCATTTT.

The CDR3 region is CASSTGGTFSSGANVLTF. The CDR3 nucleotides are TGTGCCAGTAGTACAGGGGGAACTTTTTCCTCTGGGGCCAACGTCCTGACTTTC. The V and J genes are TRBV19 and TRBJ2-6; TRBD1 aligns across 7 bases. The CDR3 is made up of 18 amino acids. V was clipped by 4 bases and J by 0 bases; unmatched bases: 9. Germline assignment: CDR1 LNHDA and CDR2 SQIVND (reference sequence). Looking up the rest from reference TRBV19 and TRBJ2-6 gives the full variable domain: DGGITQSPKYLFRKEGQNVTLSCEQNLNHDAMYWYRQDPGQGLRLIYYSQIVNDFQKGDIAEGYSVSREKKESFPLTVTSAQKNPTAFYLCASSTGGTFSSGANVLTFGAGSRLTVL.

The chain joins TRBV3-1 (or the pseudogene TRBV3-2) to TRBJ1-1; D is undetermined. V lost 4 bases and J lost 8, with 8 bases in between. There are 11 residues in the CDR3. Germline lookup yields CDR1 LGHDT and CDR2 YNNKEL (reference sequence). CDR3 residues: CASSRGLEAFF. The CDR3 DNA sequence: TGTGCCAGCAGCCGAGGACTAGAAGCTTTCTTT.

This clone appeared once. The chain combines TRBV7-2 with TRBJ2-7, with 13 nucleotides matching TRBD2. Germline loops: CDR1 SGHTA, CDR2 FQGNSA. V gave up 4 bases and J gave up 4 bases; unmatched junction bases: 1. This CDR3 is built from 14 residues. Here the CDR3 reads CASSSTSGGYEQYF. The CDR3 region has the DNA TGTGCCAGCAGCTCGACTAGCGGGGGGTACGAGCAGTACTTC. Using reference TRBV7-2 and TRBJ2-7 for the parts outside the CDR3, the full variable domain is GAGVSQSPSNKVTEKGKDVELRCDPISGHTALYWYRQSLGQGLEFLIYFQGNSAPDKSGLPSDRFSAERTGGSVSTLTIQRTQQEDSAVYLCASSSTSGGYEQYFGPGTRLTVT.

A note on this clone: The sample has other DNA sequences that encode this CDR3 too. V and J are TRBV5-4 and TRBJ2-7; 7 nucleotides line up with TRBD2. CDR1 and CDR2 from the germline V gene are SGHNT and YYREEE (reference sequence). J lost 0 bases, V lost 2 bases, and 8 bases had no gene match. The CDR3 runs 16 residues. DNA of the CDR3: TGTGCCAGCAGCTTAGGTTGGCGGGGGTCCTCCTACGAGCAGTACTTC. Its protein is CASSLGWRGSSYEQYF.